This is a list of T cell receptor beta chains from one sample in a study of metastatic and nonmetastatic thyroid tumors. TCRdb reprocessed the PCR reads using MiXCR. This sample has tens of thousands of clones, with roughly 17% found just once. Material for sequencing was blood. The receptors originated from a male donor with papillary thyroid cancer or a benign thyroid nodule (not recorded which). Some clones in this sample may be carry-over from other donors' samples. Each CDR3 is given with its conserved first and last residue. A D gene is named only where the DNA matches it firmly. Expanded clones get a size class; other rows say once, few or many, or leave the size out.

J gene | clone size | V gene | D gene | CDR3 DNA | CDR3 protein
TRBJ1-5 | many | TRBV20-1 | TRBD1 | TGCAGTGCCCAGGGGGTGGAGAGCAATCAGCCCCAGCATTTT | CSAQGVESNQPQHF
TRBJ2-2 | medium-sized | TRBV20-1 | TRBD2 | TGCAGTGCTAGGTTAGCGGGAGTTGCGGCCGGGGAGCTGTTTTTT | CSARLAGVAAGELFF
TRBJ1-2 | NA | TRBV13 | TRBD1 | TGTGCCAGCAGCGCTCAGGGGGGACGGAACTATGGCTACACCTTC | CASSAQGGRNYGYTF
TRBJ2-7 | NA | TRBV12-5 | TRBD2 | TGTGCTAGTGGTTCGCCAACTAGCGACTTGGTCTACGAGCAGTACTTC | CASGSPTSDLVYEQYF
TRBJ1-5 | NA | TRBV20-1 | NA | TGCAGTGCTAGAGATTGGGCCCGAGGTAGCAATCAGCCCCAGCATTTT | CSARDWARGSNQPQHF
TRBJ2-2 | medium-sized | TRBV27 | TRBD1 | TGTGCCAGTAACCCCGGGACAGGACACAACACCGGGGAGCTGTTTTTT | CASNPGTGHNTGELFF
TRBJ2-7 | many | TRBV11-3 | NA | TGTGCCAGCAGCCCCCGACTAGTTTCGGGCTCCTACGAGCAGTACTTC | CASSPRLVSGSYEQYF
TRBJ1-2 | NA | TRBV4-1 | TRBD1 | TGCGCCAGCAGCCAATCGAGACAGGGGCCGGGTGGCTACACCTTC | CASSQSRQGPGGYTF
TRBJ1-2 | few | TRBV6-4 | NA | TGTGCCAGCAGTTATGGGAAAATCTATGGCTACACCTTC | CASSYGKIYGYTF
TRBJ2-1 | many | TRBV11-2 | NA | TGTGCCAGCAGCAGGTGGGGGGTTAACAATGAGCAGTTCTTC | CASSRWGVNNEQFF
TRBJ1-2 | NA | TRBV2 | NA | TGTGCCAGCAGTGACGAAAAGAACATAGGCTACACCTTC | CASSDEKNIGYTF
TRBJ2-2 | few | TRBV24-1 | NA | TGTGCAGCCAGTGATCCCTCTCCGGGGACCGGGGAGCTGTTTTTT | CAASDPSPGTGELFF
TRBJ2-3 | NA | TRBV6-1 | NA | TGTGCCAGCAGTTTCCCCGAGGCGGGGGACACATATACTCAGTATTTT | CASSFPEAGDTYTQYF
TRBJ2-7 | NA | TRBV7-2 | TRBD1 | TGTGCCAGCAGCTTTCAGGGGGCGGGGTACGAGCAGTACTTC | CASSFQGAGYEQYF
TRBJ2-3 | many | TRBV3-1 | NA | TGTGCCAGCAGCCCATGGACGGGGGACACAGATACGCAGTATTTT | CASSPWTGDTDTQYF
TRBJ2-3 | few | TRBV12-3/TRBV12-4 | NA | TGTGCCAGCAGTCTTCACAGGGCGGTGGCAGATACGCAGTATTTT | CASSLHRAVADTQYF
TRBJ2-5 | many | TRBV7-8 | NA | TGTGCCAGCAGCTTCTGGACAGATCAAGAGACCCAGTACTTC | CASSFWTDQETQYF